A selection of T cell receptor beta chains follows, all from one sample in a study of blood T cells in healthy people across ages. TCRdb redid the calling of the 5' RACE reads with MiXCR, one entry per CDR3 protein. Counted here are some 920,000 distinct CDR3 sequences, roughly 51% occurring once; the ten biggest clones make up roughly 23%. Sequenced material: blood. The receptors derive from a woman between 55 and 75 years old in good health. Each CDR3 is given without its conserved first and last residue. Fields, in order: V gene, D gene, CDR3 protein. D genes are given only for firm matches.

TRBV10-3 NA AISESKMGYEQY
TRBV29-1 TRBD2 SVDIDWASGSGNTDTQY
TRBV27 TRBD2 ASLGRLAGGNEQF
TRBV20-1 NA SATRQSNNEKLF
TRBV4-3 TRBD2 ASSRLLAYGPYEQY
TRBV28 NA ASSFPYSEAF
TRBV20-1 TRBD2 SARHDGWTSGNYEQY
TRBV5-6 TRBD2 ASSLGGAGGTYEQY
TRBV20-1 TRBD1 SASGQEGYT
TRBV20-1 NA SARDEDGAPQF
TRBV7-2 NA ASSSARPETQY
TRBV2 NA ASRDRASVGANVLT
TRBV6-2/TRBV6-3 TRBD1 ATEDRGASNEKLF
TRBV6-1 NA ASSGIGTGELF
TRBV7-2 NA ASSLVKGYEQY
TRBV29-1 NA SASGTNSYEQY
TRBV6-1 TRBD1 TSSPWGRQGAVGANVLT
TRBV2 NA ASSEGLQNNEQF
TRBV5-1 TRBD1 ASSDTSDRGYSPLH
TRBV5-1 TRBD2 ASSSTGTSVPGNEQF
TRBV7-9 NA ASSLEVRWSSGANVLT
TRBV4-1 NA ASSQVIGTPETQY
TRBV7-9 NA ASREVEDTQY
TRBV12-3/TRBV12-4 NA ASSLSGSTTDTRY
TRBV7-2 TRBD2 ASSLRLAGGRETQY
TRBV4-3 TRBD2 ASSQVTTSGMADTQY
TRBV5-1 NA ASSHRGGDTDTQY
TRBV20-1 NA SAEGQGYNEQF
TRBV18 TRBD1 ASSPGGTGGSQETQY
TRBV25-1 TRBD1 ASSESERTGYWETQY
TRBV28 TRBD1 ASSFPGQVKETQY
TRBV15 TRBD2 ATSRRISGSEETQY
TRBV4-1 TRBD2 ASSQVFLLAGQEQY
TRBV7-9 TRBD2 ASAIASGSQETQY
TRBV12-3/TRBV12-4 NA ASSLTAKGTYEQY
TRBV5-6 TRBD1 ASRGQSFYEQY
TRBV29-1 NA SVAQSLNEQF
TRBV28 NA ASSWSGSYEQY
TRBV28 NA ASSVTESYQETQY
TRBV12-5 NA ASATYRGSSYNEQF
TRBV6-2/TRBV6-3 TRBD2 ASSRGLVGTYEQY
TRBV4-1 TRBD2 ASRTLAGPGGTQY
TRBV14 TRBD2 ASRQAGVIAEQY
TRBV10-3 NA AISELGETQY
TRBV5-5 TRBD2 ASSFSGGAYNEQF